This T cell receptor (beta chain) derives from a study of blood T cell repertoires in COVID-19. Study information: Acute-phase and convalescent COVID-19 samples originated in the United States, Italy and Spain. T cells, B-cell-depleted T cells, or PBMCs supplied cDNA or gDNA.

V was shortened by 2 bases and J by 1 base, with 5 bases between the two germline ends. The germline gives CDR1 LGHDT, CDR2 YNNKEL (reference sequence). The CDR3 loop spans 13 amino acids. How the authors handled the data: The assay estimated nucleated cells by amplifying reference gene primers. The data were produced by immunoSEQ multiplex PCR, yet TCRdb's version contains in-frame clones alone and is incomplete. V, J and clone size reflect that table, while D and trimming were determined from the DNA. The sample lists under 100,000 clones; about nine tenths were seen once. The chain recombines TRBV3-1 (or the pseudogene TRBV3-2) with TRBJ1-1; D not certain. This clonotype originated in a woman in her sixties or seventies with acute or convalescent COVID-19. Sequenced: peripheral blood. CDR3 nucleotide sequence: TGTGCCAGCAGCCAAAACAGGAACACTGAAGCTTTCTTT. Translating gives CASSQNRNTEAFF.